This T cell receptor (beta chain) was observed in a study of cytomegalovirus exposure and HLA in healthy donors. Comments on this clone: Antigen: not known.

This CDR3 region has 13 residues. V lost 6 bases and J lost 1, with 10 bases in between. Germline V lookup: CDR1 MNHNS, CDR2 SASEGT. Study-wide results and caveats: Being productive about 87% or about 30% of the time was typical of most TCR beta V segments in an earlier analysis. TRBV6-2, TRBV6-3 and other indistinguishable V segments were excluded. Later analysis placed DRB1 highest and HLA-C lowest in TCR association rates, which differed by HLA locus.

PCR was performed using 60 Vbeta and 13 Jbeta primers. Repertoires were generated with immunoSEQ multiplex PCR, while TCRdb's copy carries only in-frame clones and drops some. The table lists approximately 95,000 clones, around 73% of them singletons. The sample was PBMCs. The chain employs TRBV6-1 and TRBJ2-7; D unclear. This TCR derives from a woman in her 40s in good health and CMV-seropositive. Here the CDR3 DNA reads TGTGCCAGCAGCGGTGTGAGATCCTACGAGCAGTACTTC. This encodes CASSGVRSYEQYF.